A single sample is the source of the 14 T cell receptor beta chains below, sequenced in a study of shared clonotypes between healthy human individuals. Only in-frame clones appear in the TCRdb table, and some are missing; sequencing was by immunoSEQ multiplex PCR. This sample has 550,000 to 650,000 clones, with about 96% found just once. Cells designated naive CD8 were CD45RO-negative and were positively selected for CCR7, with terminally differentiated effector memory CD45RA+ cells excluded. The sample consisted of naive CD8+ T cells sorted from blood. Receptors were obtained from a woman aged 25 to 39 in good health.

V is TRBV4-1 and J is TRBJ2-2; 7 nucleotides match TRBD2. The junction had 5 bases not matched to a gene; V was cut back by 4 bases and J by 0 bases. The germline gives CDR1 MGHRA, CDR2 YSYEKL. The CDR3 has 16 residues. In DNA form, the CDR3 reads TGCGCCAGCAGCCCGAGGGGAGGGACGAACACCGGGGAGCTGTTTTTT. Translated, it gives CASSPRGGTNTGELFF.

The genes are TRBV29-1 and TRBJ2-7, with D uncertain. Per germline, CDR1 SQVTM and CDR2 ANQGSEA. There are 14 residues in the CDR3. The V end lost 0 bases, the J end lost 6 bases, and 15 bases lay between the germline ends. CDR3 region: CSVEDGGAFSEQYF. The CDR3 nucleotides are TGCAGCGTTGAAGACGGCGGTGCCTTCTCCGAGCAGTACTTC.

The rearrangement uses TRBV12-5 and TRBJ2-5; no clear D. The V and J ends lost 1 base and 5 bases respectively, with 8 bases between them. The CDR3 loop spans 13 amino acids. CDR1 LGHNT and CDR2 FRNRAP come from the germline V gene. The CDR3 sequence: CASGLGPKETQYF. CDR3 nucleotides: TGTGCTAGTGGTTTGGGACCGAAGGAGACCCAGTACTTC.

This chain joins TRBV6-5 and TRBJ1-2; weak D call: TRBD1 (5 bases). V was cut by 5 bases and J by 0 bases, with 13 bases left in between. Germline V lookup: CDR1 MNHEY, CDR2 SVGAGI. The CDR3 extends over 15 amino acids. CDR3 residues: CASSTMTETNYGYTF. The CDR3 nucleotides read TGTGCCAGCAGTACGATGACAGAGACTAACTATGGCTACACCTTC.

The V and J genes are TRBV25-1 and TRBJ2-7, with D perhaps matching TRBD1 or TRBD2 (5 bases each). This CDR3 comprises 13 residues. Trimming left V 5 bases short and J 2 bases short, with 10 bases between. Germline CDR1 is MGHDK and CDR2 is SYGVNS. CDR3 in amino acids: CASSKGTAYEQYF. The CDR3 DNA sequence: TGTGCCAGCAGTAAAGGGACGGCCTACGAGCAGTACTTC.

The chain joins TRBV9 to TRBJ1-1; D is possibly TRBD1 (5 bases). Trimming removed 2 bases from V and 0 bases from J, with 17 bases in between. Germline CDR1 reads SGDLS; CDR2 reads YYNGEE. CDR3 size: 17 residues. As DNA, the CDR3 is TGTGCCAGCAGCGTGCTACAGGAGCCTCATATGAACACTGAAGCTTTCTTT. This codes for CASSVLQEPHMNTEAFF. Based on the CDR3 plus reference TRBV9 and TRBJ1-1, the full variable domain is DSGVTQTPKHLITATGQRVTLRCSPRSGDLSVYWYQQSLDQGLQFLIQYYNGEERAKGNILERFSAQQFPDLHSELNLSSLELGDSALYFCASSVLQEPHMNTEAFFGQGTRLTVV.

V and J are TRBV10-2 and TRBJ2-1; TRBD2 matches at 11 bases. J gave up 3 bases and V 11 bases, and 9 bases lay outside the gene matches. This CDR3 spans 15 amino acids. In germline, CDR1 is WSHSY, CDR2 SAAADI. The CDR3 nucleotides read TGCGCCTCACGGCTGACTAGCGGGGACTACAATGAGCAGTTCTTC. Its translation: CASRLTSGDYNEQFF.

The chain is built from TRBV11-3 and TRBJ2-4; D call uncertain. The CDR3 length is 15 residues. Between the trimmed V and J ends, which lost 1 base and 4 bases, there was a span of 11 bases. Germline CDR1 reads SGHNT; CDR2 reads YENEEA. The CDR3 sequence: CASSLGSNNKNIQYF. CDR3 nucleotide sequence: TGTGCCAGCAGCTTAGGCTCTAACAATAAAAACATTCAGTACTTC.

The chain employs TRBV20-1 and TRBJ2-1; unclear D gene. V gave up 7 bases and J gave up 9 bases, with 13 bases separating them. Germline CDR1 reads DFQATT; CDR2 reads SNEGSKA (reference sequence). The CDR3 has 11 amino acids. The CDR3 sequence is CSVPPPPEQFF. The CDR3 DNA sequence: TGCAGTGTCCCCCCCCCTCCTGAGCAGTTCTTC.

The CDR3 sequence is CASSLVSSDTQYF. CDR3 DNA sequence: TGTGCCAGCAGCTTAGTTTCGTCAGATACGCAGTATTTT. The rearrangement uses TRBV7-9 and TRBJ2-3; D is ambiguous. V gave up 1 base and J gave up 4 bases, with 6 bases separating them. This CDR3 comprises 13 residues. The germline V gene encodes CDR1 SEHNR and CDR2 FQNEAQ (reference sequence).

The V and J genes are TRBV9 and TRBJ1-2; D not certain. CDR3 length: 14 residues. The germline gives CDR1 SGDLS, CDR2 YYNGEE. The V end was cut by 0 bases, the J end by 2 bases, with 8 bases between. The CDR3 loop reads CASSVAGPNYGYTF. CDR3 sequence (DNA): TGTGCCAGCAGCGTAGCAGGACCGAACTATGGCTACACCTTC.

J is TRBJ1-1 and V is TRBV4-1, with 7 bases aligning to TRBD1. The CDR3 has 16 residues. The ends lost 0 bases at V and 0 bases at J; junction bases unmatched: 4. Germline V gene lookup returns CDR1 MGHRA and CDR2 YSYEKL. CDR3 amino acids: CASSQEGTAMNTEAFF. CDR3 nucleotide sequence: TGCGCCAGCAGCCAAGAAGGGACAGCCATGAACACTGAAGCTTTCTTT.

This clone appeared a single time. In nucleotides, the CDR3 is TGTGCCAGCAGCGTAGTGGCGTACACAGATACGCAGTATTTT. Protein: CASSVVAYTDTQYF. The rearrangement uses TRBV11-2 and TRBJ2-3; D gene ambiguous. The V gene lost 5 bases and the J gene lost 2 bases, with 11 bases spanning the gap. The germline CDR1 and CDR2 sequences are SGHAT and FQNNGV. This CDR3 has 14 residues. Using reference TRBV11-2 and TRBJ2-3 for the parts outside the CDR3, the full variable domain is EAGVAQSPRYKIIEKRQSVAFWCNPISGHATLYWYQQILGQGPKLLIQFQNNGVVDDSQLPKDRFSAERLKGVDSTLKIQPAKLEDSAVYLCASSVVAYTDTQYFGPGTRLTVL.

The genes are TRBV7-9 and TRBJ2-7, with D unresolved. Germline loops: CDR1 SEHNR, CDR2 FQNEAQ (reference sequence). V gave up 0 bases and J gave up 4 bases, with 16 bases separating them. The CDR3 runs 16 residues. The CDR3 here is CASSLAPRGLVYEQYF. Here the CDR3 DNA reads TGTGCCAGCAGCTTAGCCCCCCGTGGGCTAGTGTACGAGCAGTACTTC.